The following is a T cell receptor beta chain sequence with its context. The sample originates from a study of OX40 agonist ivuxolimab in advanced cancers. The table came from immunoSEQ multiplex PCR; TCRdb's copy has only in-frame clones and leaves some out. In the table there are around 72,000 clones, approximately 80% of which are singletons. Losses at the gene ends were 4 bases for V and 3 bases for J; bases not matched to a gene: 5. The length of the CDR3 is 15 residues. Germline lookup yields CDR1 SNHLY and CDR2 FYNNEI. The source material was CD4+ or CD8+ T cells sorted from blood, sampled in a trial of the OX40 agonist ivuxolimab. The rearrangement uses TRBV2 and TRBJ2-3; 9 bases align to TRBD1. The clonotype comes from an adult with an advanced solid tumor such as melanoma, head and neck, liver or kidney cancer. CDR3 nucleotide sequence: TGTGCCAGCAGTGGGGGGGACAGGGCGACAGATACGCAGTATTTT. The encoded protein is CASSGGDRATDTQYF.